The 3 T cell receptor beta chains below all came from one sample that was sequenced in a study. Using its own MiXCR run on the RT-PCR reads, TCRdb lists one record per CDR3 protein. Found here are almost 700,000 distinct CDR3 sequences, 14% of them singletons; the top ten hold roughly 3.6%. Material: memory CD4+ T cells from blood. All receptors derive from a female donor in good health, serving as a healthy control.

This clonotype has a handful of counts. The chain has TRBV4-2 and TRBJ2-1; D gene ambiguous. In germline, CDR1 is LGHNA, CDR2 YNFKEQ. V was trimmed by 1 base and J by 0 bases, leaving 7 bases between them. CDR3 size: 15 residues. This CDR3 is CASSQAASSYNEQFF. The CDR3 nucleotides are TGTGCCAGCAGCCAAGCAGCGAGCTCCTACAATGAGCAGTTCTTC.

The V call is TRBV12-3 or TRBV12-4, the J call TRBJ1-2, with TRBD1 identical over 7 bases. The CDR3 is 16 amino acids. J was trimmed by 2 bases and V by 1 base; bases with no gene match: 7. Here the CDR3 reads CASSLGRGKGNYGYTF. CDR3 sequence (DNA): TGTGCCAGCAGTTTAGGCAGGGGGAAGGGGAACTATGGCTACACCTTC.

V is TRBV20-1 and J is TRBJ2-7; TRBD1 matches at 8 bases. The ends lost 5 bases at V and 0 bases at J; junction bases unmatched: 18. Germline assignment: CDR1 DFQATT and CDR2 SNEGSKA (reference sequence). This CDR3 is built from 18 residues. The CDR3 loop is CSAPTFGEGTGSSYEQYF. As DNA, the CDR3 is TGCAGTGCTCCCACCTTCGGAGAGGGGACAGGTAGCTCCTACGAGCAGTACTTC.